Presented here are 22 T cell receptor beta chains from one specimen sequenced in a study of cytomegalovirus exposure and HLA in healthy donors. The PCR was carried out with 60 Vbeta primers and 13 Jbeta primers. Only in-frame clones appear in the TCRdb table, and some are missing; sequencing was by immunoSEQ multiplex PCR. Among fewer than 150,000 clones listed, about 80% were seen once. The sequenced sample consisted of PBMCs. These receptors were taken from a female donor in good health and CMV-seropositive.

The V gene is TRBV5-6, the J gene TRBJ1-2; TRBD1 matches 11 bases. Losses at the gene ends were 7 bases for V and 8 bases for J; bases not matched to a gene: 10. This CDR3 comprises 14 residues. Per the germline V gene, CDR1 is SGHDT and CDR2 is YYEEEE. The CDR3, as DNA: TGTGCCAGCTGGGAGGACAGGGGGCATAGCGGCTACACCTTC. This codes for CASWEDRGHSGYTF.

This chain connects TRBV28 to TRBJ2-1; a possible D gene is TRBD2 (5 bases). The CDR3 length is 15 residues. Germline CDR1 is MDHEN and CDR2 is SYDVKM. V lost 4 bases to trimming and J lost 4 bases, with 14 bases between them. The CDR3 region is CASSWSGSGYNEQFF. DNA of the CDR3: TGTGCCAGCAGTTGGTCGGGGTCGGGTTACAATGAGCAGTTCTTC.

The J gene is TRBJ1-3, the V gene TRBV7-2; D gene ambiguous. Germline V gene data show CDR1 as SGHTA and CDR2 as FQGNSA. This CDR3 comprises 16 residues. V lost 0 bases, J lost 0 bases, and 9 bases lay in between. The CDR3 reads CASSLAPRGSGNTIYF. The CDR3 DNA reads as TGTGCCAGCAGCTTAGCGCCGAGAGGCTCTGGAAACACCATATATTTT.

The chain couples TRBV19 to TRBJ2-2; 13 nucleotides match TRBD2. CDR3 length equals 15 residues. Germline V lookup: CDR1 LNHDA, CDR2 SQIVND (reference sequence). V dropped 7 bases and J dropped 3; count of bases not matched to a gene: 2. CDR3 coding DNA: TGTGCCAGTAAGGGGACTAGCGGGGACACCGGGGAGCTGTTTTTT. This encodes CASKGTSGDTGELFF.

The gene calls are TRBV30 and TRBJ1-4; TRBD1 agrees at 7 bases. Germline CDR1 and CDR2: GTSNPN and SVGIG (reference sequence). V gave up 4 bases and J gave up 8 bases; unmatched junction bases: 7. The CDR3 runs 13 residues. CDR3 amino acids: CAWTTGVREKLFF. The CDR3 region has the DNA TGTGCCTGGACCACAGGGGTGAGGGAAAAACTGTTTTTT.

The chain employs TRBV6-6 and TRBJ1-2; D perhaps matches TRBD1 (6 bases). Germline-derived CDR1 and CDR2 are MNHNY and SVGAGI (reference sequence). The CDR3 is 14 amino acids. Trimming cost V 5 bases and J 6 bases, with 16 bases left between them. The CDR3 nucleotides read TGTGCCAGCAGTCGTGCAGGGGAAAGGGATGGCTACACCTTC. It specifies CASSRAGERDGYTF.

As concerns this clone: A read error may produce the germline difference seen at one junction end. The chain has TRBV7-7 and TRBJ2-2; D possibly corresponds to TRBD1 (6 bases). This CDR3 contains 16 residues. CDR1 SSHAT and CDR2 FNYEAQ come from the germline V gene (reference sequence). This CDR3 reads CASSPGTPANTGELFF. The CDR3 DNA sequence: TGTGCTAGCAGCCCCGGGACACCCGCGAACACCGGGGAGCTGTTTTTT.

This clone was recorded at least ten times. V gene TRBV5-1 combines with J gene TRBJ1-1; 7 positions match TRBD1. V trimming: 0 bases; J trimming: 8 bases; junction bases outside the gene matches: 7. The CDR3 totals 14 residues. Per germline, CDR1 SGHRS and CDR2 YFSETQ. Here the CDR3 DNA reads TGCGCCAGCAGCTTGGCCGGCCAGGGGGAGGAAGCTTTCTTT. It translates to CASSLAGQGEEAFF.

The chain employs TRBV10-3 and TRBJ2-3; TRBD2 agrees at 10 bases. The V and J ends lost 8 bases and 3 bases, in that order; junction bases with no gene match: 5. This CDR3 region has 14 residues. Germline V gene data show CDR1 as ENHRY and CDR2 as SYGVKD. The CDR3 nucleotides read TGTGCCATCGAGTCTAGCGGGGGAACAGATACGCAGTATTTT. It is translated as CAIESSGGTDTQYF.

J is TRBJ1-2 and V is TRBV14; D not resolved. The CDR3 length is 13 residues. The V end lost 0 bases, the J end lost 7 bases, and 9 bases lay between the germline ends. The germline gives CDR1 SGHDN, CDR2 FVKESK. The CDR3 DNA reads TGTGCCAGCAGCCAAGACGGTAGTTTTGGCTACACCTTC. This encodes CASSQDGSFGYTF.

This chain uses TRBV7-6 with TRBJ2-2; 11 nucleotides line up with TRBD2. V lost 3 bases and J lost 7; bases outside the gene matches: 10. Germline CDR1 is SGHVS and CDR2 is FNYEAQ. This CDR3 is 17 amino acids long. Written as DNA, the CDR3 is TGTGCCAGCAGCTTTGTAGCGGGGGGGCCTCAGGTCGGGGAGCTGTTTTTT. Its translation is CASSFVAGGPQVGELFF.

The chain employs TRBV27 and TRBJ2-7; D may be TRBD2 (6 bases). V lost 3 bases to trimming and J lost 2 bases, with 14 bases between them. The CDR3 consists of 15 residues. Germline assignment: CDR1 MNHEY and CDR2 SMNVEV (reference sequence). The CDR3 region has the DNA TGTGCCAGCAGTTTTTCGGGGGTAGGCGCCTACGAGCAGTACTTC. It codes for CASSFSGVGAYEQYF.

V usage is TRBV7-9 and J usage is TRBJ2-5; 14 nucleotides align to TRBD2. CDR3 size: 17 residues. CDR1 is SEHNR, CDR2 FQNEAQ, per germline (reference sequence). Trimming cost V 1 base and J 3 bases; bases outside gene matches: 4. Here the CDR3 DNA reads TGTGCCAGCAGCTTAGTCGGGACTAGCGGGGGCGAAGAGACCCAGTACTTC. Protein product: CASSLVGTSGGEETQYF. The variable domain in full, with the rest retrieved from reference TRBV7-9 and TRBJ2-5, is DTGVSQNPRHKITKRGQNVTFRCDPISEHNRLYWYRQTLGQGPEFLTYFQNEAQLEKSRLLSDRFSAERPKGSFSTLEIQRTEQGDSAMYLCASSLVGTSGGEETQYFGPGTRLLVL.

The genes are TRBV14 and TRBJ2-5; the D gene is possibly TRBD1 (5 bases). V shed 4 bases and J shed 7 bases, with 16 bases lying between them. The CDR3 runs to 14 residues. Germline CDR1 SGHDN, CDR2 FVKESK. The CDR3: CASSRATVWGTQYF. Written as DNA, the CDR3 is TGTGCCAGCAGCCGAGCGACAGTATGGGGGACCCAGTACTTC.

This clone appeared a few times. The J gene is TRBJ1-2, the V gene TRBV10-3; 9 bases are a match to TRBD1. In germline, CDR1 is ENHRY, CDR2 SYGVKD. This CDR3 has 14 residues. V lost 7 bases and J lost 4; bases outside the gene matches: 7. CDR3 coding DNA: TGTGCCATCACTGCCGGGACAGGGAGCTATGGCTACACCTTC. It specifies CAITAGTGSYGYTF.

J is TRBJ2-7 and V is TRBV2; the match to TRBD1 covers 8 bases. There are 12 residues in the CDR3. After removal of 6 bases from V and 13 bases from J, the junction contained 11 bases not matched to a gene. The germline gives CDR1 SNHLY, CDR2 FYNNEI. CDR3 region: CASRATGAPLYF. The CDR3 nucleotides read TGTGCCAGCAGGGCGACAGGGGCGCCCCTCTACTTC.

This clone was found once. The J gene is TRBJ2-7, the V gene TRBV4-1; 10 nucleotides agree with TRBD1. CDR1 MGHRA and CDR2 YSYEKL come from the germline V gene. Trimming at V came to 1 base and at J to 3 bases, leaving 9 bases not matched to a gene. The CDR3 covers 17 residues. This chain's CDR3 is CASSQVRGQGYHYEQYF. The CDR3 nucleotides read TGCGCCAGCAGCCAAGTGAGGGGACAGGGGTACCACTACGAGCAGTACTTC.

This clone was observed once. The rearrangement uses TRBV27 and TRBJ2-7, with 12 bases matching TRBD2. CDR1 is MNHEY, CDR2 SMNVEV, per germline (reference sequence). Trimming cost V 6 bases and J 7 bases; bases outside gene matches: 10. The CDR3 consists of 15 residues. The CDR3 DNA sequence: TGTGCCAGCAGCACTAGCGGGGGGACTCAACGGGAGCAGTACTTC. Residues: CASSTSGGTQREQYF.

The chain is built from TRBV6-5 and TRBJ2-3; 8 positions match TRBD1. Unmatched junction bases numbered 8, after V lost 2 bases and J lost 4 bases. CDR3 length: 16 amino acids. Looked up from germline, CDR1 is MNHEY and CDR2 is SVGAGI. The CDR3 reads CASSYGGGQGSDTQYF. DNA for the CDR3: TGTGCCAGCAGTTACGGTGGAGGACAGGGATCAGATACGCAGTATTTT.

This clone appeared a few times. This chain uses TRBV2 with TRBJ2-5; unclear D gene. The CDR3 has 16 amino acids. Trimming shortened V by 1 base and J by 5 bases, and 17 bases separated the two germline ends. CDR1 SNHLY and CDR2 FYNNEI come from the germline V gene. Written as DNA, the CDR3 is TGTGCCAGCAGTGAAGTCCGACCCTCTAGTGGGGAGACCCAGTACTTC. Translated, it gives CASSEVRPSSGETQYF. The variable domain in full, completed from reference TRBV2 and TRBJ2-5, reads EPEVTQTPSHQVTQMGQEVILRCVPISNHLYFYWYRQILGQKVEFLVSFYNNEISEKSEIFDDQFSVERPDGSNFTLKIRSTKLEDSAMYFCASSEVRPSSGETQYFGPGTRLLVL.

The J gene is TRBJ1-1, the V gene TRBV5-5, with D hard to call. CDR1 SGHKS and CDR2 YYEKEE come from the germline V gene (reference sequence). The CDR3 is 14 residues long. V lost 0 bases to trimming and J lost 0 bases, with 6 bases between them. The CDR3 nucleotides are TGTGCCAGCAGCTTGGCGGTAATGAACACTGAAGCTTTCTTT. Translating it yields CASSLAVMNTEAFF.

The J gene is TRBJ2-3, the V gene TRBV4-1, with 9 bases fitting TRBD2. This CDR3 spans 12 amino acids. Looked up from germline, CDR1 is MGHRA and CDR2 is YSYEKL. V lost 4 bases to trimming and J lost 9 bases; unmatched junction nucleotides: 2. The CDR3 bases are TGCGCCAGCAGCCCAGGGACTAGCACGCAGTATTTT. It is translated as CASSPGTSTQYF.